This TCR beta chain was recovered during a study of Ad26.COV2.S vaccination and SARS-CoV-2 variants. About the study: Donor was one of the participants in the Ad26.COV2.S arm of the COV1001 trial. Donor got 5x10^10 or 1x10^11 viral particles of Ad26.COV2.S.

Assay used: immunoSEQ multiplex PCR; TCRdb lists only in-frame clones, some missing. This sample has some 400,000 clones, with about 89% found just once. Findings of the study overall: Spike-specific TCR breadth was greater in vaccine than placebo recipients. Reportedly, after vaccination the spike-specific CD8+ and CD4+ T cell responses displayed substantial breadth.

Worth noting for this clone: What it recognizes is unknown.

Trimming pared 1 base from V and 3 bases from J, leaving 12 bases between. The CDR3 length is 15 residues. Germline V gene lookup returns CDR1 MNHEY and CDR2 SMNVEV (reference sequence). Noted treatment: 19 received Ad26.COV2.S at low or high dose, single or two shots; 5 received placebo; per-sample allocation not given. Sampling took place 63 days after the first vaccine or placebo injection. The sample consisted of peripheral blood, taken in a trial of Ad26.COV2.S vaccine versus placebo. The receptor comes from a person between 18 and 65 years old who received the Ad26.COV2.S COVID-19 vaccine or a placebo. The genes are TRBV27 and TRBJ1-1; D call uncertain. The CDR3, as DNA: TGTGCCAGCAGTTTATGGGGTAGTCGCGACACTGAAGCTTTCTTT. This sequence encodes CASSLWGSRDTEAFF.